This paragraph covers one T cell receptor (beta chain) sequence. This record comes from a study of PD-L1 blockade in urothelial cancer. About the study: The researchers analyzed blood 3 weeks (second dose) and 6 weeks after treatment start. Median T cell yield per blood sample was more than 120,000 cells.

The CDR3 length is 17 residues. V was clipped by 4 bases and J by 2 bases; unmatched bases: 8. Germline CDR1 LNHDA, CDR2 SQIVND (reference sequence). The assay was immunoSEQ multiplex PCR, and TCRdb's table has in-frame clones only and misses some. The data show 25,000 to 30,000 clones, with approximately 89% seen just once and roughly 3.1% held by the top ten. V usage is TRBV19 and J usage is TRBJ2-1; TRBD1 matches 10 bases. The source of this sequence is a man aged 45 to 65 with urothelial cancer. The sample consisted of PBMCs, taken around atezolizumab (anti-PD-L1) treatment. The CDR3 loop reads CASSTPPGTGAYNEQFF. The DNA for the CDR3 is TGTGCCAGTAGTACCCCCCCGGGGACAGGGGCCTACAATGAGCAGTTCTTC.